A single sample gave rise to the 5 T cell receptor beta chains below, sequenced in a study of blood T cell repertoires in COVID-19. Assay: immunoSEQ multiplex PCR; the TCRdb copy retains only in-frame clones and omits some. The sample contains a few hundred thousand clones, 86% of which appear only once. The sequenced sample consisted of peripheral blood. These receptor sequences come from a man aged 18 to 29 with active or convalescent COVID-19.

The chain has TRBV10-3 and TRBJ2-3; TRBD2 matches at 9 bases. The CDR3 is made up of 17 amino acids. CDR1 and CDR2 from the germline V gene are ENHRY and SYGVKD. Trimming took 5 bases from V and 0 from J; bases not matched to a gene: 9. Written as DNA, the CDR3 is TGTGCCATCAGTAGGATAGTTCTAGCGGGAAGCACAGATACGCAGTATTTT. Translated: CAISRIVLAGSTDTQYF.

V is TRBV11-2 and J is TRBJ2-7, with a tentative D call TRBD2 (6 bases). V was pared by 1 base and J by 4 bases, with 11 bases between. The CDR3 covers 14 residues. Germline V CDR1 and CDR2: SGHAT, FQNNGV. The CDR3 sequence: CASSLVPEGYEQYF. CDR3 bases: TGTGCCAGCAGCTTAGTACCGGAGGGGTACGAGCAGTACTTC.

The V gene is TRBV5-1, the J gene TRBJ2-7; a possible D gene is TRBD2 (6 bases). Germline-derived CDR1 and CDR2 are SGHRS and YFSETQ. The V and J ends lost 4 bases and 1 base respectively, with 9 bases between them. The CDR3 extends over 13 amino acids. DNA for the CDR3: TGCGCCAGCAGCAACCGGGAGTCCTACGAGCAGTACTTC. This translates into CASSNRESYEQYF.

Turning to this clone: This CDR3 is also generated by other DNA sequences in the sample. The chain combines TRBV11-3 with TRBJ1-1, with D tentatively TRBD1 (5 bases). The length of the CDR3 is 11 residues. Germline lookup yields CDR1 SGHNT and CDR2 YENEEA. V was pared by 6 bases and J by 5 bases, with 7 bases between. This chain's CDR3 is CASSRQTEAFF. CDR3 sequence (DNA): TGTGCCAGCAGTCGACAGACTGAAGCTTTCTTT.

This chain joins TRBV7-9 and TRBJ2-1; D is unclear. The CDR3 runs to 12 residues. The germline gives CDR1 SEHNR, CDR2 FQNEAQ (reference sequence). V lost 1 base, J lost 9 bases, and 7 bases lay in between. The CDR3 loop reads CASSLGVSEQFF. DNA of the CDR3: TGTGCCAGCAGCTTAGGCGTGTCTGAGCAGTTCTTC.